Below, 5 T cell receptor beta chains from the same sample are listed, as sequenced in a study of blood T cell repertoires in COVID-19. Profiled with immunoSEQ multiplex PCR; TCRdb holds only in-frame clones, not every one. The profile shows over 150,000 clones, around four fifths of them singletons. Sequencing was done on a sample of PBMCs or T cells enriched from blood (not recorded which). The receptors were sampled from a man aged 35-49 years who had recovered from COVID-19.

The chain carries TRBV5-6 and TRBJ2-7, with TRBD2 matching 8 bases. This CDR3 has 13 amino acids. With V trimmed by 0 bases and J by 9 bases, 5 bases remained unmatched. CDR1 SGHDT and CDR2 YYEEEE come from the germline V gene. Written as DNA, the CDR3 is TGTGCCAGCAGCTTGGCCAGCGGGAGAGGGCAGTACTTC. Encoded protein: CASSLASGRGQYF. Supplemented by reference TRBV5-6 and TRBJ2-7, the full variable domain reads DAGVTQSPTHLIKTRGQQVTLRCSPKSGHDTVSWYQQALGQGPQFIFQYYEEEERQRGNFPDRFSGHQFPNYSSELNVNALLLGDSALYLCASSLASGRGQYFGPGTRLTVT.

The chain is built from TRBV30 and TRBJ1-6; a possible D gene is TRBD1 (5 bases). This CDR3 spans 14 amino acids. Germline V CDR1 and CDR2: GTSNPN, SVGIG (reference sequence). V was trimmed by 0 bases and J by 5 bases, leaving 8 bases between them. The CDR3 here is CAWSVPGNNSPLHF. CDR3 coding DNA: TGTGCCTGGAGTGTACCAGGGAATAATTCACCCCTCCACTTT.

The V and J genes are TRBV11-2 and TRBJ1-4, with TRBD1 matching 8 bases. Trimming removed 4 bases from V and 7 bases from J; junction bases left unmatched: 8. The germline gives CDR1 SGHAT, CDR2 FQNNGV. CDR3 length: 15 residues. This CDR3 reads CASSSGQAGREKLFF. The CDR3, as DNA: TGTGCCAGCAGCTCGGGACAGGCTGGTCGTGAAAAACTGTTTTTT.

The CDR3 loop is CASSLEGGREQQPQHF. The CDR3 bases are TGTGCCAGCAGCTTAGAGGGGGGGAGAGAGCAACAGCCCCAGCATTTT. The gene calls are TRBV11-2 and TRBJ1-5, with D possibly being TRBD1 (5 bases). The ends were cut back, 0 bases at V and 7 bases at J, with 16 bases in the middle. The CDR3 length is 16 residues. Germline V CDR1 and CDR2: SGHAT, FQNNGV. The complete variable domain, with remaining parts taken from reference TRBV11-2 and TRBJ1-5, reads EAGVAQSPRYKIIEKRQSVAFWCNPISGHATLYWYQQILGQGPKLLIQFQNNGVVDDSQLPKDRFSAERLKGVDSTLKIQPAKLEDSAVYLCASSLEGGREQQPQHFGDGTRLSIL.

V usage is TRBV24-1 and J usage is TRBJ1-2; 9 bases align to TRBD1. The CDR3 is made up of 12 amino acids. Germline loops: CDR1 KGHDR, CDR2 SFDVKD. V lost 9 bases and J lost 8; bases outside the gene matches: 6. The CDR3 here is CATHDRGIGYTF. The CDR3 DNA follows: TGTGCCACCCATGACAGGGGGATAGGCTACACCTTC.